The 8 T cell receptor beta chains in this list originate from one sample, sequenced in a study of CD8 T cells in ankylosing spondylitis (dated by TCRdb to the late 2010s). The library relied on 5' RACE. These reads were obtained on an Illumina HiSeq 2500. TCRdb reanalyzed the raw reads on its own, using fastp at Q25 for trimming and MiXCR for clone calling, and kept in-frame beta chains. Every entry covers one CDR3 protein and lists the most common genes and DNA from its rows. The sample data list approximately 350,000 distinct CDR3 sequences, and roughly 15% of these were observed just once. The top ten clones comprise around 1% of the sample. Sequences were obtained from blood, either unsorted or a sorted T cell fraction (not recorded which). The receptors here all came from a male donor with ankylosing spondylitis or in good health (not recorded which).

The chain combines TRBV2 with TRBJ1-1; a weak D match, TRBD1 (6 bases). In germline, CDR1 is SNHLY, CDR2 FYNNEI. CDR3 length: 14 residues. V was pared by 2 bases and J by 5 bases, with 12 bases between. CDR3 loop: CASSELERGTEAFF. As DNA, the CDR3 is TGTGCCAGCAGTGAACTCGAGAGGGGGACTGAAGCTTTCTTT. The full variable domain, rest sourced from reference TRBV2 and TRBJ1-1, is EPEVTQTPSHQVTQMGQEVILRCVPISNHLYFYWYRQILGQKVEFLVSFYNNEISEKSEIFDDQFSVERPDGSNFTLKIRSTKLEDSAMYFCASSELERGTEAFFGQGTRLTVV.

This clonotype was seen a handful of times. The CDR3 DNA is TGCAGCGGCTCGCAGGGATCTAATGAAAAACTGTTTTTT. It specifies CSGSQGSNEKLFF. The chain combines TRBV29-1 with TRBJ1-4; maybe TRBD1 (5 bases). V was cut by 7 bases and J by 3 bases, with 12 bases left in between. The germline gives CDR1 SQVTM, CDR2 ANQGSEA. The CDR3 is 13 residues long.

V and J are TRBV6-1 and TRBJ2-1; 12 nucleotides line up with TRBD1. The CDR3 consists of 16 residues. Germline V gene data show CDR1 as MNHNS and CDR2 as SASEGT. V trimming: 6 bases; J trimming: 4 bases; junction bases outside the gene matches: 7. The CDR3 loop is CASRRGQGATYNEQFF. CDR3 DNA sequence: TGTGCCAGCAGAAGGGGACAGGGGGCGACATACAATGAGCAGTTCTTC.

This chain uses TRBV5-6 with TRBJ2-4; D gene unclear. The CDR3 spans 14 residues. Trimming stripped 1 base from V and 2 bases from J, with 7 bases between. The V gene's germline CDR1 is SGHDT and CDR2 YYEEEE. The CDR3 loop reads CASSLKETKNIQYF. The CDR3 DNA reads as TGTGCCAGCAGCTTGAAGGAAACCAAAAACATTCAGTACTTC.

The chain uses TRBV19 and TRBJ1-1; no clear D. This CDR3 spans 12 amino acids. Germline V gene sequence: CDR1 LNHDA, CDR2 SQIVND (reference sequence). V was shortened by 7 bases and J by 7 bases, with 13 bases between the two germline ends. CDR3 DNA sequence: TGTGCCAGTACCTCTGGACGGATTGAAGCTTTCTTT. The encoded protein is CASTSGRIEAFF.

This clonotype was recorded many times. The rearrangement links TRBV5-5 to TRBJ2-1; TRBD1 aligns across 8 bases. Trimming took 2 bases from V and 9 from J; bases not matched to a gene: 4. The CDR3 runs 13 residues. CDR1 is SGHKS, CDR2 YYEKEE, per germline (reference sequence). CDR3 nucleotides: TGTGCCAGCAGCTTTGGAGACAGGGGTGAGCAGTTCTTC. It codes for CASSFGDRGEQFF.

This clonotype was observed a few times. The rearrangement links TRBV10-2 to TRBJ1-5, with no clear D. V lost 7 bases and J 3 bases, leaving 13 bases between the germline ends. The CDR3 has 14 residues. The germline gives CDR1 WSHSY, CDR2 SAAADI. The CDR3 DNA reads as TGCGCCAGCACCCCGGGAATCGACAATCAGCCCCAGCATTTT. This codes for CASTPGIDNQPQHF.

This clonotype was counted at least ten times. The chain links TRBV5-1 to TRBJ1-1; tentative D call: TRBD1 (5 bases). V lost 7 bases, J lost 11 bases, and 24 bases lay in between. The CDR3 runs to 14 residues. In germline, CDR1 is SGHRS, CDR2 YFSETQ. Written as DNA, the CDR3 is TGCGCCAGCGCCCCTGAAGGGGCACAACTTGAGGCTTTCTTT. Translating gives CASAPEGAQLEAFF.